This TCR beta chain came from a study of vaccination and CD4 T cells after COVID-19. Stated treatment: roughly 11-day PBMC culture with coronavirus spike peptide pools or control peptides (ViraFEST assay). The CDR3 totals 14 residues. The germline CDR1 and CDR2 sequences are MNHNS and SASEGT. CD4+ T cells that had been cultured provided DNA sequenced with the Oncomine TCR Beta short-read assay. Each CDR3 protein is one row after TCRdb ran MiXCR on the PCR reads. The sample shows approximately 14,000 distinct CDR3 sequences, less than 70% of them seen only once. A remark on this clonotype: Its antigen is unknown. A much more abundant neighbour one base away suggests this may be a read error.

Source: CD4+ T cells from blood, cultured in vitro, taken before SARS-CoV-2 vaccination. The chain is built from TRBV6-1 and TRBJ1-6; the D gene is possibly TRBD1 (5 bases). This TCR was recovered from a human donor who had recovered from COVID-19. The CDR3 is CVSSDRWGTSPLHF. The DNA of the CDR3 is TGTGTCAGCAGTGATCGGTGGGGCACTTCACCCCTCCACTTT.